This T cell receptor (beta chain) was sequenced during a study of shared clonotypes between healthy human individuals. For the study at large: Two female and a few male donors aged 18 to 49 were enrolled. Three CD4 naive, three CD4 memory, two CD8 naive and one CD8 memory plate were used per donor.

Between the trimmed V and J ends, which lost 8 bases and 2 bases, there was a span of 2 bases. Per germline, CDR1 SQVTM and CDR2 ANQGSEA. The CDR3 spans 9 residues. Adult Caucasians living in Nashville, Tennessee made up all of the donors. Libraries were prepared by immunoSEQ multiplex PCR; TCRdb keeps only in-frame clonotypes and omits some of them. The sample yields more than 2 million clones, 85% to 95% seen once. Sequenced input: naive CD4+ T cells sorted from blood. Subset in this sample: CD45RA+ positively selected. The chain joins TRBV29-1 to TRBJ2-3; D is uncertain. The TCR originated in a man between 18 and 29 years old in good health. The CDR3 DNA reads TGCAGCAACACAGATACGCAGTATTTT. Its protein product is CSNTDTQYF.